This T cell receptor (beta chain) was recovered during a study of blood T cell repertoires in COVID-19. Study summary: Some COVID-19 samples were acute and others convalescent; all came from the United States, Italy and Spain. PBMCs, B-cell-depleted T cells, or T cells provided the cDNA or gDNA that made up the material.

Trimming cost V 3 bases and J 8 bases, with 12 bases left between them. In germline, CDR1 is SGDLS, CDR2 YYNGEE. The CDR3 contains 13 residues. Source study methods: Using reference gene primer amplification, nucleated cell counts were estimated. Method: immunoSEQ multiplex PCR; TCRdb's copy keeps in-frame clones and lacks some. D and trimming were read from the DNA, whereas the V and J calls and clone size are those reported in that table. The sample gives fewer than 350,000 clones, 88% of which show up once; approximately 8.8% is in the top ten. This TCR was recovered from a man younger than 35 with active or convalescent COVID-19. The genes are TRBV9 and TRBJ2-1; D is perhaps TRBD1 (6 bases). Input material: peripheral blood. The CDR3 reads CASSALGAYEQFF. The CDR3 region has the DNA TGTGCCAGCAGCGCCTTGGGGGCCTATGAGCAGTTCTTC.